Listed below are T cell receptor beta chains from one sample, sequenced in a study of Graves' ophthalmopathy and Graves' hyperthyroidism. MiXCR, applied by TCRdb to the multiplex PCR reads, yields one record per CDR3 protein. The table has about 660,000 distinct CDR3 sequences, roughly 41% seen once. Sequencing was carried out using peripheral blood. Receptors were obtained from an adult man with Graves' ophthalmopathy. CDR3s include the opening cysteine and the closing phenylalanine or tryptophan. Fields, in order: CDR3 DNA, CDR3 protein, clone size, J gene, V gene, D gene. The D gene is left open where the match is weak. Expanded clones get a size class; other rows say once, few or many, or leave the size out.

TGTGCCAGCAGCTTGAAGGGAGGCACAGATACGCAGTATTTT,CASSLKGGTDTQYF,-,TRBJ2-3,TRBV25-1,-
TGTGCCAGCAGCCCGACAGGGGGAGCAACTAATGAAAAACTGTTTTTT,CASSPTGGATNEKLFF,many,TRBJ1-4,TRBV7-9,TRBD1
TGCAGTGCTAGGAGCGGCGGGAGGGCTGAGACCCAGTACTTC,CSARSGGRAETQYF,many,TRBJ2-5,TRBV20-1,TRBD2
TGCAGTGCTAGACCCCCGGCCCTAGAGAACACTGAAGCTTTCTTT,CSARPPALENTEAFF,many,TRBJ1-1,TRBV20-1,-
TGTGCCTCCAGGACTAGCGACACTACAGAGCAGTACTTC,CASRTSDTTEQYF,many,TRBJ2-7,TRBV10-3,TRBD2
TGTGCCAGCAGCTCGACGGGGTGGGGGGCTCTGAACACTGAAGCTTTCTTT,CASSSTGWGALNTEAFF,few,TRBJ1-1,TRBV7-9,-
TGTGCCGTCCGTCTAGCGGGGGTTGAGACCCAGTACTTC,CAVRLAGVETQYF,many,TRBJ2-5,TRBV10-3,TRBD2
TGTGCCAGCAGCGCGGGACAGGGAAATGAAAAACTGTTTTTT,CASSAGQGNEKLFF,-,TRBJ1-4,TRBV9,TRBD1
TGTGCCAGCAGCCTAACCTCCTTTGACAGGCCCCCTGAAGCTTTCTTT,CASSLTSFDRPPEAFF,many,TRBJ1-1,TRBV7-6,-
TGCAGTGCTATTGGCCCTGGACTAGAGGCCACCGGGGAGCTGTTTTTT,CSAIGPGLEATGELFF,-,TRBJ2-2,TRBV20-1,TRBD2
TGCAGCTTTAGTAGCAATCAGCCCCAGCATTTT,CSFSSNQPQHF,many,TRBJ1-5,TRBV29-1,-
TGTGCCAGCAGCCTTTCCGCTTCTGGGGTCGTCAGCAATCAGCCCCAGCATTTT,CASSLSASGVVSNQPQHF,-,TRBJ1-5,TRBV7-9,-
TGTGCCAGCAGCCTTATAGGTATAGATCAGCCCCAGCATTTT,CASSLIGIDQPQHF,many,TRBJ1-5,TRBV12-3/TRBV12-4,-
TGTGCCAGCAGCTTAGCGGGGAGGCAGCCAGGGGAAAAACTGTTTTTT,CASSLAGRQPGEKLFF,-,TRBJ1-4,TRBV7-9,-
TGTGCCAGCAGCGGAGTCACTCAAGAGACCCAGTACTTC,CASSGVTQETQYF,-,TRBJ2-5,TRBV10-3,-
TGTGCCAGCAGCTGGGACAGGTTCGGCTACGAGCAGTACTTC,CASSWDRFGYEQYF,-,TRBJ2-7,TRBV11-2,TRBD1
TGCAGCGTTGCTGGGCATGAAAAACTGTTTTTT,CSVAGHEKLFF,-,TRBJ1-4,TRBV29-1,-
TGTGCCAGCAAAGTCGGGCAGGGACCGGTGGAGACCCAGTACTTC,CASKVGQGPVETQYF,many,TRBJ2-5,TRBV2,-
TGTGCCTGGAGCACCGGGACGGGTAATGAAAAACTGTTTTTT,CAWSTGTGNEKLFF,few,TRBJ1-4,TRBV30,-
TGCAGCGTCACCAGGGGCTCCTACAATGAGCAGTTCTTC,CSVTRGSYNEQFF,-,TRBJ2-1,TRBV29-1,-
TGTGCCAGTAGTATAGATCGTACGGGTTATGGCTACACCTTC,CASSIDRTGYGYTF,many,TRBJ1-2,TRBV19,-
TGTGCCAGCAGCGGCAGCCCGGGCCCGAACACCGGGGAGCTGTTTTTT,CASSGSPGPNTGELFF,many,TRBJ2-2,TRBV2,-
TGTGCCAGCAGTTTTGGCAGTCAATACGAGCAGTACTTC,CASSFGSQYEQYF,many,TRBJ2-7,TRBV12-3/TRBV12-4,-
TGTGCCAGCCGACGACCACAGGCGAACATCGGGGAGTTGTTTTTT,CASRRPQANIGELFF,-,TRBJ2-2,TRBV2,-
TGTGCCACCACCGGGACAGGGCCTAATTCACCCCTCCACTTT,CATTGTGPNSPLHF,-,TRBJ1-6,TRBV10-3,TRBD1
TGCGCCAGCAGCTTGGAACTAGCGGGGGTGAACCAAGAGACCCAGTACTTC,CASSLELAGVNQETQYF,few,TRBJ2-5,TRBV5-1,TRBD2
TGTGCCATCAGTGAGATGGACAAAGGCTACGAGCAGTACTTC,CAISEMDKGYEQYF,few,TRBJ2-7,TRBV10-3,-
TGTGCCAGTAGTAGGGGTCTCTATGGCTACACCTTC,CASSRGLYGYTF,many,TRBJ1-2,TRBV19,-
TGCGCCAGCAGGTCCCCTAGCGGGGGGGCTCAGACCCAGTACTTC,CASRSPSGGAQTQYF,many,TRBJ2-5,TRBV10-2,TRBD2
TGCGCCAGCAGCCAAGGTAGGGGGCGGCGGTACTTC,CASSQGRGRRYF,many,TRBJ2-7,TRBV4-1,TRBD1
TGTGCCAGCAGCGGCTCGACAGGGCACTATGGCTACACCTTC,CASSGSTGHYGYTF,-,TRBJ1-2,TRBV2,TRBD1
TGTGCCAGCAGCCCGCGGGACAGGGTCTTCACTGAAGCTTTCTTT,CASSPRDRVFTEAFF,-,TRBJ1-1,TRBV13,TRBD1
TGTGCCATCATGAGACGGGGTAACACTGAAGCTTTCTTT,CAIMRRGNTEAFF,-,TRBJ1-1,TRBV10-3,-
TGCGCCAGCAGCTTGGCCGTGGAAGCGGGAGACCAGTACTTC,CASSLAVEAGDQYF,many,TRBJ2-5,TRBV5-1,TRBD2
TGTGCCAGCAGCTTGACCGCAGGGACTAATGAAAAACTGTTTTTT,CASSLTAGTNEKLFF,-,TRBJ1-4,TRBV7-9,-
TGCAGCTCACGCCTTATTTCTGGAGACTATGGCTACACCTTC,CSSRLISGDYGYTF,many,TRBJ1-2,TRBV29-1,-
TGTGCCAGCAGCTTCGCCAGGGCCGACAGGAAAATGAACACTGAAGCTTTCTTT,CASSFARADRKMNTEAFF,many,TRBJ1-1,TRBV7-6,-
TGTGCCAGTTCCGGGACAGGCCATCAGCCCCAGCATTTT,CASSGTGHQPQHF,many,TRBJ1-5,TRBV7-8,TRBD1
TGCAGCTTGGCTACAGGGTCTGAAGCTTTCTTT,CSLATGSEAFF,-,TRBJ1-1,TRBV29-1,-
TGTGCCAGCAGCTTAGCAACGCAGTATTTT,CASSLATQYF,few,TRBJ2-3,TRBV11-2,-
TGTGCCACCAGCAGAGATTGGGACTCCTTCTACGAGCAGTACTTC,CATSRDWDSFYEQYF,many,TRBJ2-7,TRBV15,-
TGTGCCAGCAGTGAAATTTTCTTTGGTGGTACTAGCCTGTACTTC,CASSEIFFGGTSLYF,many,TRBJ2-7,TRBV2,-
TGTGCCAGCAGTGGCATGGTCGACGAGCAGTACTTC,CASSGMVDEQYF,few,TRBJ2-7,TRBV6-5,-
TGTGCCAGCAGTTTCGGAAGGGGTCGGACTGAAGCTTTCTTT,CASSFGRGRTEAFF,many,TRBJ1-1,TRBV12-3/TRBV12-4,-
TGTGCCAGCAGTGATTTAGGGAACCGCGAACCCTACGAGCAGTACTTC,CASSDLGNREPYEQYF,-,TRBJ2-7,TRBV25-1,-
TGTGCCAGCAGTGAATCCGCTTGGAATGAAAAACTGTTTTTT,CASSESAWNEKLFF,-,TRBJ1-4,TRBV25-1,-